The entry below gives a single T cell receptor beta chain sequence along with its context. The data were obtained in a study of blood T cell repertoires in COVID-19. V was trimmed by 2 bases and J by 6 bases, leaving 17 bases between them. Germline lookup yields CDR1 SNHLY and CDR2 FYNNEI. This CDR3 has 15 residues. Original analysis: Estimated nucleated cell counts came from reference gene primer amplification. TCRdb's table, derived via immunoSEQ multiplex PCR, lists solely in-frame clones and lacks some. V and J calls and clone size are as listed in that table; D and trimming were resolved from the DNA. Here the sample spans 150,000 or so clones, over 70% being singletons. Participants had their cohort set by participant-reported clinical history.

The receptor comes from a man aged 45 to 65 who had recovered from COVID-19. Sequenced sample: PBMCs or T cells enriched from blood (not recorded which). The V and J genes are TRBV2 and TRBJ2-7, with D possibly being TRBD2 (6 bases). The CDR3 DNA is TGTGCCAGCAGTGAACGTATAGCCCGGAGGGGCGAGCAGTACTTC. It yields the protein CASSERIARRGEQYF.